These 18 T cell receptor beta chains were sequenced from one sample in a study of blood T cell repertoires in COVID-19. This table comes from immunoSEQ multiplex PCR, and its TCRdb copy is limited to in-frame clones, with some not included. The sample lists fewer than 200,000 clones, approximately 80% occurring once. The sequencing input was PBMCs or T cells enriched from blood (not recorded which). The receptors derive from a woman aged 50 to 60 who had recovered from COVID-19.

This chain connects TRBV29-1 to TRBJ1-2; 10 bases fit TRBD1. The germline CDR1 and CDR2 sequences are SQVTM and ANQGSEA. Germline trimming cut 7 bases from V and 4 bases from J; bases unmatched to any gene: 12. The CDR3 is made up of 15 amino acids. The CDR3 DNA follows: TGCAGCGCCACTGGGACAGGGGTCGAAGGCTATGGCTACACCTTC. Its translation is CSATGTGVEGYGYTF.

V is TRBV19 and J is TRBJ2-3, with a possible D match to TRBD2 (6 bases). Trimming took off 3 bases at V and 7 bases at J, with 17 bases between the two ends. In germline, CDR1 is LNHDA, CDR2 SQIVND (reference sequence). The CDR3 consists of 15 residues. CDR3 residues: CASSMMAGTANTQYF. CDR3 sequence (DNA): TGTGCCAGTAGTATGATGGCGGGAACCGCCAATACGCAGTATTTT.

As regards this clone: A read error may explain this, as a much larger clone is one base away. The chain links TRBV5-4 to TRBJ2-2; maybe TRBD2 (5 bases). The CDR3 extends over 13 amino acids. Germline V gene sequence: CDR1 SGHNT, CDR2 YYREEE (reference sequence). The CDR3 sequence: CASSLANTGKLFF. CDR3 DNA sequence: TGTGCCAGCAGCTTAGCAAACACCGGGAAGCTGTTTTTT.

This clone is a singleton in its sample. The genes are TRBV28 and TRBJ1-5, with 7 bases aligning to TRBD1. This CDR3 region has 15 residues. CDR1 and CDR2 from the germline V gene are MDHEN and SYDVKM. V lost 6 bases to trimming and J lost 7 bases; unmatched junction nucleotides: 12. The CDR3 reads CASSIDRARWQPQHF. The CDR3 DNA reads TGTGCCAGCAGCATTGACAGGGCCAGGTGGCAGCCCCAGCATTTT. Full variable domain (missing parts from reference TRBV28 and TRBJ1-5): DVKVTQSSRYLVKRTGEKVFLECVQDMDHENMFWYRQDPGLGLRLIYFSYDVKMKEKGDIPEGYSVSREKKERFSLILESASTNQTSMYLCASSIDRARWQPQHFGDGTRLSIL.

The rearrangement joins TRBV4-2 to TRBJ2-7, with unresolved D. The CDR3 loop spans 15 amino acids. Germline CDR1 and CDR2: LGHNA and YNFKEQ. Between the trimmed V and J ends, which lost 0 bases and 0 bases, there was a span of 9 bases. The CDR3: CASSQDQVSSYEQYF. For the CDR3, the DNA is TGTGCCAGCAGCCAAGATCAGGTGAGCTCCTACGAGCAGTACTTC.

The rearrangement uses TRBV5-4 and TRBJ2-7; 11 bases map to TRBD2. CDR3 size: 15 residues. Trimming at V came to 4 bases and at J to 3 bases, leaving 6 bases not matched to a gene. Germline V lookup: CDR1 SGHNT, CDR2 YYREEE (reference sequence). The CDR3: CASSIGTSGSYEQYF. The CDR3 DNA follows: TGTGCCAGCAGCATAGGGACTAGCGGTAGCTACGAGCAGTACTTC.

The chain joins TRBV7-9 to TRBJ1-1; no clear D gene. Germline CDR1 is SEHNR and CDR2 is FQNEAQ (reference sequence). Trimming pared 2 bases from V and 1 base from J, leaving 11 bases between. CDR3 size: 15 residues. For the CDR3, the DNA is TGTGCCAGCAGCTTAACCCGCAGTTCGAACACTGAAGCTTTCTTT. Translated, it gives CASSLTRSSNTEAFF.

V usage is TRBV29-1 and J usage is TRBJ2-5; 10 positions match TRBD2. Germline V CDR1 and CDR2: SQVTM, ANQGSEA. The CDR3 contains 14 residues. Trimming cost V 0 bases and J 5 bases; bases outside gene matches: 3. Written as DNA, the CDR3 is TGCAGCGTTGAAGATAGCGGGAGGTGGGAGACCCAGTACTTC. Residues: CSVEDSGRWETQYF.

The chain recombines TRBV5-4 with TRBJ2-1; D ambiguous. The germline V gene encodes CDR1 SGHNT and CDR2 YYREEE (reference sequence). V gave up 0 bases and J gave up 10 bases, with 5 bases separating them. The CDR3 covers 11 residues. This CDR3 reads CASSLVEEQFF. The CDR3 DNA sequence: TGTGCCAGCAGCTTGGTCGAGGAGCAGTTCTTC.

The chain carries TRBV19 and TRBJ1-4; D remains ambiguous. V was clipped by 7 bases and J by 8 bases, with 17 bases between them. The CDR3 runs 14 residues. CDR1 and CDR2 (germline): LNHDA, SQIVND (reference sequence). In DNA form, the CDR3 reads TGTGCCAGTAAGCGTCCCGGGGTGGAAGAAAAACTGTTTTTT. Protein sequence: CASKRPGVEEKLFF. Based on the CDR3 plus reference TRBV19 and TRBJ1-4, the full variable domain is DGGITQSPKYLFRKEGQNVTLSCEQNLNHDAMYWYRQDPGQGLRLIYYSQIVNDFQKGDIAEGYSVSREKKESFPLTVTSAQKNPTAFYLCASKRPGVEEKLFFGSGTQLSVL.

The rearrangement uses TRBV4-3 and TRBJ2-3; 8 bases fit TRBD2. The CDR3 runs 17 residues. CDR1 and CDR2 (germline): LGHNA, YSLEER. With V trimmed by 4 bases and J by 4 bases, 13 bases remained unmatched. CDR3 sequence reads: CASSPMTSEPSPDTQYF. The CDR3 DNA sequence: TGCGCCAGCAGCCCTATGACTAGCGAGCCGAGCCCAGATACGCAGTATTTT.

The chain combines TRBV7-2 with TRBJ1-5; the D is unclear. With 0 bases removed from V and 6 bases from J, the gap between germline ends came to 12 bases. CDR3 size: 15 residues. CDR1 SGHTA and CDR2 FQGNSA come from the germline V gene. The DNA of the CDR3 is TGTGCCAGCAGCTTAGCGCTGAGGATAGGTCAGCCCCAGCATTTT. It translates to CASSLALRIGQPQHF.

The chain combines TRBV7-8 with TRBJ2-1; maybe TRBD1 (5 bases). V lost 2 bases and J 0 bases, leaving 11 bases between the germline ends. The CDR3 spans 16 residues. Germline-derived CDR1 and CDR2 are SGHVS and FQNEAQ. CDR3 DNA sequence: TGTGCCAGCAGCTTACGGACAATGAGCTCCTACAATGAGCAGTTCTTC. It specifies CASSLRTMSSYNEQFF.

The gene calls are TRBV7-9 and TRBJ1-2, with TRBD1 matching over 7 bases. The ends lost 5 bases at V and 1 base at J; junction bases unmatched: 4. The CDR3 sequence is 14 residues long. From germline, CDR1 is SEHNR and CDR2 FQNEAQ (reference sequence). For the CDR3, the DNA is TGTGCCAGCAGCCCTACAGGGGATAACTATGGCTACACCTTC. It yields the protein CASSPTGDNYGYTF.

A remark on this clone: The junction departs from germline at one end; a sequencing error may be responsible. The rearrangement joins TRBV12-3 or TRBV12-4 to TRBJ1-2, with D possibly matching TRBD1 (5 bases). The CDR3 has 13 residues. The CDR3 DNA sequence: TGTGCCAGCAGCTTAGCCGGGGGCTATGGCTACACCTTC. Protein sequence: CASSLAGGYGYTF.

CDR3: CASSLAGGETQYF. The CDR3, as DNA: TGTGCCAGCAGCTTAGCGGGGGGCGAGACCCAGTACTTC. The chain links TRBV11-3 to TRBJ2-5; the D gene is possibly TRBD2 (7 bases). Germline CDR1 is SGHNT and CDR2 is YENEEA. This CDR3 spans 13 amino acids. Trimming left V 1 base short and J 5 bases short, with 8 bases between.

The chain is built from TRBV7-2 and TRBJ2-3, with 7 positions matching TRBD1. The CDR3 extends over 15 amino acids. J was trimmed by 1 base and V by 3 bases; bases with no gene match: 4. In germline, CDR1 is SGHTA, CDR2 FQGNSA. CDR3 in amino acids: CASSLIGGGTDTQYF. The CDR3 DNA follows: TGTGCCAGCAGCTTGATAGGGGGCGGCACAGATACGCAGTATTTT. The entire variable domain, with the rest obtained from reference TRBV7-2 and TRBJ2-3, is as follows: GAGVSQSPSNKVTEKGKDVELRCDPISGHTALYWYRQSLGQGLEFLIYFQGNSAPDKSGLPSDRFSAERTGGSVSTLTIQRTQQEDSAVYLCASSLIGGGTDTQYFGPGTRLTVL.

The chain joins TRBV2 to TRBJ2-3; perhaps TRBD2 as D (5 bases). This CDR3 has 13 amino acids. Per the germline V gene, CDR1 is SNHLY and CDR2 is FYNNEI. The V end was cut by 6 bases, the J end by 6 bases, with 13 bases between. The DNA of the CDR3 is TGTGCCAGCAGCGCCTCGGGGATGGATACGCAGTATTTT. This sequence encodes CASSASGMDTQYF.